What follows are 8 T cell receptor beta chains derived from one specimen sequenced in a study of blood T cell repertoires in COVID-19. Libraries were prepared by immunoSEQ multiplex PCR; TCRdb keeps only in-frame clonotypes and omits some of them. The table records about 120,000 clones, about nine tenths of them present only once. The sequencing sample was made of peripheral blood. Receptors originate from a human donor with active COVID-19. The donor label of this sample is uncertain.

This clone was counted a single time. This rearrangement joins TRBV12-5 to TRBJ2-2, with no clear D. CDR3 length: 14 residues. CDR1 is LGHNT, CDR2 FRNRAP, per germline. V lost 3 bases and J lost 5, with 10 bases in between. The CDR3 nucleotides are TGTGCTAGTGGTTTAACCCTGGCTACCGGGGAGCTGTTTTTT. Translated, it gives CASGLTLATGELFF.

The genes are TRBV11-2 and TRBJ2-2; the D gene is possibly TRBD2 (6 bases). Germline V gene sequence: CDR1 SGHAT, CDR2 FQNNGV. V gave up 3 bases and J gave up 6 bases, with 17 bases separating them. This CDR3 spans 16 amino acids. In DNA form, the CDR3 reads TGTGCCAGCAGCTTTGGGGCCGGGACTGTGTCCGGGGAGCTGTTTTTT. Translation gives CASSFGAGTVSGELFF.

The chain employs TRBV19 and TRBJ1-3; D is unresolved. This CDR3 has 17 residues. Germline loops: CDR1 LNHDA, CDR2 SQIVND (reference sequence). Trimming cost V 3 bases and J 0 bases, with 15 bases left between them. The CDR3 coding sequence is TGTGCCAGTAGTATCCCTGGGCACCCAACCTCTGGAAACACCATATATTTT. Translated: CASSIPGHPTSGNTIYF.

The chain has TRBV28 and TRBJ2-2; 8 bases fit TRBD1. J gave up 5 bases and V 4 bases, and 9 bases lay outside the gene matches. The germline CDR1 and CDR2 sequences are MDHEN and SYDVKM. The CDR3 sequence is 16 residues long. The CDR3, as DNA: TGTGCCAGCAGTTCAAAACAGGGGGTCAGGACCGGGGAGCTGTTTTTT. Translation gives CASSSKQGVRTGELFF.

The genes are TRBV5-1 and TRBJ1-1; D perhaps matches TRBD1 (6 bases). V was cut by 4 bases and J by 0 bases, with 13 bases left in between. The V gene's germline CDR1 is SGHRS and CDR2 YFSETQ. The CDR3 is 15 amino acids. Here the CDR3 reads CASSKTGTLNTEAFF. The DNA for the CDR3 is TGCGCCAGCAGCAAAACCGGGACATTGAACACTGAAGCTTTCTTT. Full variable domain (missing parts from reference TRBV5-1 and TRBJ1-1): KAGVTQTPRYLIKTRGQQVTLSCSPISGHRSVSWYQQTPGQGLQFLFEYFSETQRNKGNFPGRFSGRQFSNSRSEMNVSTLELGDSALYLCASSKTGTLNTEAFFGQGTRLTVV.

The chain employs TRBV5-8 and TRBJ1-5; TRBD1 is a possible D gene (6 bases). Germline lookup yields CDR1 SGHTS and CDR2 YDEGEE. Trimming cost V 0 bases and J 4 bases, with 11 bases left between them. The CDR3 has 15 residues. DNA for the CDR3: TGTGCCAGCAGCTTGGCATTCCAGGGGAATCAGCCCCAGCATTTT. Protein sequence: CASSLAFQGNQPQHF.

The J gene is TRBJ2-1, the V gene TRBV6-4; the D gene is possibly TRBD1 (7 bases). Germline values: CDR1 MRHNA, CDR2 SNTAGT. Trimming pared 0 bases from V and 4 bases from J, leaving 22 bases between. This CDR3 is built from 19 residues. CDR3 in amino acids: CASSDSRGERDRDYNEQFF. The CDR3 DNA is TGTGCCAGCAGTGACTCGAGGGGGGAACGGGACAGAGATTACAATGAGCAGTTCTTC.

This chain connects TRBV6-5 to TRBJ2-1; D might be TRBD1 (6 bases). Germline V CDR1 and CDR2: MNHEY, SVGAGI. Trimming shortened V by 5 bases and J by 6 bases, and 17 bases separated the two germline ends. The CDR3 extends over 15 amino acids. The CDR3 bases are TGTGCCAGCAGTCGAGGGGGTTTGGTGGTCAATGAGCAGTTCTTC. This translates into CASSRGGLVVNEQFF.